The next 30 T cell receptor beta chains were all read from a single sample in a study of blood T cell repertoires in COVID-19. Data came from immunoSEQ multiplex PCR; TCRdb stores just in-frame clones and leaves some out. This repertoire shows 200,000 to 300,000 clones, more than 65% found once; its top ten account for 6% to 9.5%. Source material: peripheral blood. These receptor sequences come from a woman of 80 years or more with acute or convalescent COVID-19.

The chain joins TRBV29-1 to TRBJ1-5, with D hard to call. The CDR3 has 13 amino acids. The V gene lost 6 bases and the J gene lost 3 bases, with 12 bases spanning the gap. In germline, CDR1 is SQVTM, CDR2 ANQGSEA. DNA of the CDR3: TGCAGCGTAGCCCACAGTGACAATCAGCCCCAGCATTTT. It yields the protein CSVAHSDNQPQHF.

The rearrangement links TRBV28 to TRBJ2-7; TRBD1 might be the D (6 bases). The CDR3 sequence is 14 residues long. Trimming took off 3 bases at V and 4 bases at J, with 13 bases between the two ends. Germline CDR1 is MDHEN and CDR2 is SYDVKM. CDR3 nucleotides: TGTGCCAGCAGTTTGGAAGGGGGTTTTTACGAGCAGTACTTC. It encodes CASSLEGGFYEQYF. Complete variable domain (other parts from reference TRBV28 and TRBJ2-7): DVKVTQSSRYLVKRTGEKVFLECVQDMDHENMFWYRQDPGLGLRLIYFSYDVKMKEKGDIPEGYSVSREKKERFSLILESASTNQTSMYLCASSLEGGFYEQYFGPGTRLTVT.

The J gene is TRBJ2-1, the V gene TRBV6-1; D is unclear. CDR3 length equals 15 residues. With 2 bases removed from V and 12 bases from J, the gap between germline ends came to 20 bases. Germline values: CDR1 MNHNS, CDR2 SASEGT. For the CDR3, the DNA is TGTGCCAGCAGTGAAAGCGTCGCCTCCCTCCGTCGGCAGTTCTTC. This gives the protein CASSESVASLRRQFF.

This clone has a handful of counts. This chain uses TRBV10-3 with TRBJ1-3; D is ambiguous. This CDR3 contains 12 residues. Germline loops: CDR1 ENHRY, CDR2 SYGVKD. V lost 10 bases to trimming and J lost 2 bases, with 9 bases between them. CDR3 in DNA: TGTGCCAGTCAGGATACTGGAAACACCATATATTTT. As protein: CASQDTGNTIYF.

This CDR3 reads CASSYGTTISNQPQHF. DNA for the CDR3: TGTGCCAGCAGCTACGGGACAACCATTAGCAATCAGCCCCAGCATTTT. The J gene is TRBJ1-5, the V gene TRBV7-9; perhaps TRBD1 as D (6 bases). Germline V lookup: CDR1 SEHNR, CDR2 FQNEAQ (reference sequence). CDR3 length equals 16 residues. Trimming shortened V by 4 bases and J by 0 bases, and 13 bases separated the two germline ends.

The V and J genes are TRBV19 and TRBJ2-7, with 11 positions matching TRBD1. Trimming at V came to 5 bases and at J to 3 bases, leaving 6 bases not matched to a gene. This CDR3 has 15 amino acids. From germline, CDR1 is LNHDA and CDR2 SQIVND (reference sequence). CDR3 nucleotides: TGTGCCAGTAGTTCTCCGGGACAGGGGGTCTACGAGCAGTACTTC. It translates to CASSSPGQGVYEQYF.

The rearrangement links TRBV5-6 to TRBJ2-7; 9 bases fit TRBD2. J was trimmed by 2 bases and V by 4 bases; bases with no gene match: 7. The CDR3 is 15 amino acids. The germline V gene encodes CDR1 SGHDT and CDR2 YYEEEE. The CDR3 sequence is CASSPLASGAYEQYF. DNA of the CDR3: TGTGCCAGCAGCCCGTTGGCTAGCGGGGCCTACGAGCAGTACTTC.

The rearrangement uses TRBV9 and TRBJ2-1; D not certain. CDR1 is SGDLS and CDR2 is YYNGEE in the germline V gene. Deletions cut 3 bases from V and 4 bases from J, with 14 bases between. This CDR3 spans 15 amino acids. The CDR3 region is CASSATESSYNEQFF. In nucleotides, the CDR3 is TGTGCCAGCAGCGCCACAGAATCCTCGTACAATGAGCAGTTCTTC.

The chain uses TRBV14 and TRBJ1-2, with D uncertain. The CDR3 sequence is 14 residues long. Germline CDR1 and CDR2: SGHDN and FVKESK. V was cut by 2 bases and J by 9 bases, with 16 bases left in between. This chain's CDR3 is CASSQLQTGERYTF. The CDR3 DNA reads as TGTGCCAGCAGCCAACTCCAGACGGGAGAACGCTACACCTTC.

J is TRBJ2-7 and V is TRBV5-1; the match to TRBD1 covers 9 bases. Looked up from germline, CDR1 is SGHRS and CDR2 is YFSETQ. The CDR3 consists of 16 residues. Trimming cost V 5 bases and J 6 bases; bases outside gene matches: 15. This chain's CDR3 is CASSPDTGGSQAEQYF. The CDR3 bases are TGCGCCAGCAGTCCTGACACAGGGGGCTCCCAGGCCGAGCAGTACTTC.

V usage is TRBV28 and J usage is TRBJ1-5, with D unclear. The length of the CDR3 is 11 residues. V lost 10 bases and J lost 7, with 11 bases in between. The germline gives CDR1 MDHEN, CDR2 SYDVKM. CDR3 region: CATDIQQPQHF. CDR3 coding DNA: TGTGCCACAGACATTCAACAGCCCCAGCATTTT.

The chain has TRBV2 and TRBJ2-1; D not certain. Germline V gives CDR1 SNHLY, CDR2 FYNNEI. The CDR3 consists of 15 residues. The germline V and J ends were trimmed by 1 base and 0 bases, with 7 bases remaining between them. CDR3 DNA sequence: TGTGCCAGCAGTGAAGACGGTAGCTCCTACAATGAGCAGTTCTTC. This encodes CASSEDGSSYNEQFF.

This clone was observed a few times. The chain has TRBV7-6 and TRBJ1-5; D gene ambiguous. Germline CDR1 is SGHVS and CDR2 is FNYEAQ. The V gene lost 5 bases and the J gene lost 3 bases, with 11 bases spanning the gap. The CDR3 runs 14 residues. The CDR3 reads CASSREDFNQPQHF. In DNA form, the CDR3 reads TGTGCCAGCAGCCGTGAGGACTTCAATCAGCCCCAGCATTTT.

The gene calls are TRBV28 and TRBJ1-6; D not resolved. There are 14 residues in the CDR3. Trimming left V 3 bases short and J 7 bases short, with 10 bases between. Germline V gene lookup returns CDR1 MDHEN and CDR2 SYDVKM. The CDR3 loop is CASSFFPSNSPLHF. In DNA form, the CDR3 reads TGTGCCAGCAGTTTTTTCCCCTCGAATTCACCCCTCCACTTT.

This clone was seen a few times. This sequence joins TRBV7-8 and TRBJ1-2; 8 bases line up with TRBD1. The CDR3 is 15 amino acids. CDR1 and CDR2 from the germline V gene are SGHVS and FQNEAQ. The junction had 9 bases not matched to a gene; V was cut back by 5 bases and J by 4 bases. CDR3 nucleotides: TGTGCCAGCAGCCCCAACCTGGACAGGGTCTATGGCTACACCTTC. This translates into CASSPNLDRVYGYTF.

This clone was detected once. This chain's CDR3 is CASSETATNEKLFF. DNA of the CDR3: TGTGCCAGCAGCGAGACAGCAACTAATGAAAAACTGTTTTTT. The rearrangement links TRBV7-6 to TRBJ1-4, with D maybe TRBD1 (5 bases). The V gene lost 5 bases and the J gene lost 0 bases, with 7 bases spanning the gap. Germline lookup yields CDR1 SGHVS and CDR2 FNYEAQ. The CDR3 consists of 14 residues.

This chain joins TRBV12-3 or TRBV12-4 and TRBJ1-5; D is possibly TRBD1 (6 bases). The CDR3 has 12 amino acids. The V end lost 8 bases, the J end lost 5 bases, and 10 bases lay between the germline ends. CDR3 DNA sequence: TGTGCCAGCTCAGGGGTCGATCAGCCCCAGCATTTT. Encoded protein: CASSGVDQPQHF.

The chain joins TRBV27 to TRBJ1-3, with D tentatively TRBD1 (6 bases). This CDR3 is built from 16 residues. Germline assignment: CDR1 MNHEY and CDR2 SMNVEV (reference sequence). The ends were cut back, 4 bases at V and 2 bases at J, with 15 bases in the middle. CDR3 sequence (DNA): TGTGCCAGCAGTTCGACAGGCGTCATCCCTGGAAACACCATATATTTT. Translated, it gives CASSSTGVIPGNTIYF.

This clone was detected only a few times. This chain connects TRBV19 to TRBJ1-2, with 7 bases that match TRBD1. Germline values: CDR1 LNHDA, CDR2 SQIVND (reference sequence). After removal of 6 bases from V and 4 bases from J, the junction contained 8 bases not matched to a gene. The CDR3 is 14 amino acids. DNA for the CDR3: TGTGCCAGTAGCGTATACAGGGGTGTCTATGGCTACACCTTC. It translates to CASSVYRGVYGYTF. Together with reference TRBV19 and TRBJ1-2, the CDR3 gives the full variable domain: DGGITQSPKYLFRKEGQNVTLSCEQNLNHDAMYWYRQDPGQGLRLIYYSQIVNDFQKGDIAEGYSVSREKKESFPLTVTSAQKNPTAFYLCASSVYRGVYGYTFGSGTRLTVV.

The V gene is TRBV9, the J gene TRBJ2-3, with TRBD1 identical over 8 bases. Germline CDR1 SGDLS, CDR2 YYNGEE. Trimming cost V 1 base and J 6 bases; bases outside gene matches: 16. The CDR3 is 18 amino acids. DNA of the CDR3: TGTGCCAGCAGCGTATGGGACAGGAGGAGAGGTTCGACGGATACGCAGTATTTT. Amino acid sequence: CASSVWDRRRGSTDTQYF.

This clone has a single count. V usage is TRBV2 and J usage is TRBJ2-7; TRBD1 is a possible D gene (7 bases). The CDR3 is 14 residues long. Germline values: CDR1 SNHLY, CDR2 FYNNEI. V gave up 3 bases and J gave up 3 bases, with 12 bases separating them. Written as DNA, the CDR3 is TGTGCCAGCAGTGAGAACAGGGGAGGCTACGAGCAGTACTTC. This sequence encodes CASSENRGGYEQYF.

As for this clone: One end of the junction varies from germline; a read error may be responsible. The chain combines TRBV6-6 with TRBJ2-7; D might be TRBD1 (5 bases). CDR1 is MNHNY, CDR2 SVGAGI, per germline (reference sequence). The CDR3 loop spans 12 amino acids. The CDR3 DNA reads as TGTGCCAGCAGTTACCCCGAAGGAGACAGCTTCTTC. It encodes CASSYPEGDSFF.

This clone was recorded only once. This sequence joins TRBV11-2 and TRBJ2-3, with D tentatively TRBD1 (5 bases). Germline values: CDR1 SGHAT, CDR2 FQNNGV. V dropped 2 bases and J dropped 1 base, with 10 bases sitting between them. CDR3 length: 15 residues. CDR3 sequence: CASSLRGAGTDTQYF. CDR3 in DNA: TGTGCCAGCAGCTTAAGGGGCGCCGGCACAGATACGCAGTATTTT. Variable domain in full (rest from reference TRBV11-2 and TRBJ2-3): EAGVAQSPRYKIIEKRQSVAFWCNPISGHATLYWYQQILGQGPKLLIQFQNNGVVDDSQLPKDRFSAERLKGVDSTLKIQPAKLEDSAVYLCASSLRGAGTDTQYFGPGTRLTVL.

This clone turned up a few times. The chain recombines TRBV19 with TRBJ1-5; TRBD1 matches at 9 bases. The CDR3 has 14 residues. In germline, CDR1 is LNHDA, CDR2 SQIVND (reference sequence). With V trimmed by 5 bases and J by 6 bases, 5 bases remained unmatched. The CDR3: CASSDRGETQPQHF. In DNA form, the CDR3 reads TGTGCCAGTAGTGACAGGGGGGAGACTCAGCCCCAGCATTTT.

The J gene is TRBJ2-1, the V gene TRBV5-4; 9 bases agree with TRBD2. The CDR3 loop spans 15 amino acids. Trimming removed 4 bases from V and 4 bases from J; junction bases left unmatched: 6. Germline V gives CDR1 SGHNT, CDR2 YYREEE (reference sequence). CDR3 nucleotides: TGTGCCAGCAGCCAAGAGGGACTAGCTTACAATGAGCAGTTCTTC. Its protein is CASSQEGLAYNEQFF.

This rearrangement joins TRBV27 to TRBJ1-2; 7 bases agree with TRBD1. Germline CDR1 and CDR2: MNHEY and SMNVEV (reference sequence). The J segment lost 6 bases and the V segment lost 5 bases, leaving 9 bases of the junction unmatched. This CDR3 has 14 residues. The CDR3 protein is CASSPRQGKDGYTF. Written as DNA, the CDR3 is TGTGCCAGCAGTCCCCGACAGGGTAAAGATGGCTACACCTTC.

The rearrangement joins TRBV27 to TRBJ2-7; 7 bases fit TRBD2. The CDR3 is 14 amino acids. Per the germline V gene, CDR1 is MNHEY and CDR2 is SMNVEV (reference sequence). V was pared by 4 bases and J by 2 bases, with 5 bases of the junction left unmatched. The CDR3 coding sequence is TGTGCCAGCAGTTATTTGCGGGGGACCTACGAGCAGTACTTC. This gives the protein CASSYLRGTYEQYF.

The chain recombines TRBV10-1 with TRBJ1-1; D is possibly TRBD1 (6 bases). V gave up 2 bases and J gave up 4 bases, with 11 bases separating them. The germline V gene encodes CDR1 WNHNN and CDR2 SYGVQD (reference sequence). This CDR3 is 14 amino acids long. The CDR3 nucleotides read TGCGCCAGCAGTGAGAACAGGGCTTTCACTGAAGCTTTCTTT. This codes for CASSENRAFTEAFF.

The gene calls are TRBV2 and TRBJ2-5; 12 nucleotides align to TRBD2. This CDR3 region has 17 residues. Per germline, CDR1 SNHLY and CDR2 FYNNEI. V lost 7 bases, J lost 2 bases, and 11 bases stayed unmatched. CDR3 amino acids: CASTLNRLAGVQETQYF. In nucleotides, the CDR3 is TGTGCCAGCACCTTAAACCGACTAGCGGGGGTTCAAGAGACCCAGTACTTC.

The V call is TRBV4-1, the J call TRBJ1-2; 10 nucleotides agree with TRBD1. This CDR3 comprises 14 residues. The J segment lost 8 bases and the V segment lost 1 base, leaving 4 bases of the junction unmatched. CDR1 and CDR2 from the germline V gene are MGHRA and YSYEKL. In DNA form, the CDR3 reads TGCGCCAGCAGCCAAGGGGACAGGGGCCAAGGCTACACCTTC. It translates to CASSQGDRGQGYTF.